This T cell receptor (beta chain) was captured by sequencing in a study of blood T cells in healthy people across ages. Broader study findings: Estimates drawn from one million T cells were deemed to understate diversity.

On this clonotype: What it recognizes is unknown.

Every sample yielded at least 6.5 million isolated PBMCs. Primed by a sample-barcoded 5' primer and a J-beta primer mix, a second PCR proceeded for about 6 to 11 cycles. TCRdb reprocessed the 5' RACE reads via MiXCR and lists one record per CDR3 protein. The sample includes about 780,000 distinct CDR3 sequences, 46% of them seen just once. This CDR3 contains 13 residues. CDR1 is LNHDA, CDR2 SQIVND, per germline (reference sequence). Deletions cut 5 bases from V and 6 bases from J, with 12 bases between. This TCR came from an older man in good health. The specimen sequenced was blood. The chain couples TRBV19 to TRBJ2-3, with D perhaps TRBD2 (5 bases). CDR3 loop: CASSASSRDTQYF. The CDR3 region has the DNA TGTGCCAGTAGTGCTAGCTCGCGGGATACGCAGTATTTT.